Included here is one TCR beta chain sequence, with context. The antigen remains unidentified. Germline V gives CDR1 MDHEN, CDR2 SYDVKM. The CDR3 consists of 12 residues. The V end lost 6 bases, the J end lost 10 bases, and 13 bases lay between the germline ends. The source of the sample is a study of cytomegalovirus exposure and HLA in healthy donors. Study-wide results and caveats: Beyond CMV serostatus, there was no information to go on about immune exposure. By HLA locus, TCR association rates varied in a later analysis, with DRB1 showing the most and HLA-C the fewest.

The PCR was carried out with 60 Vbeta primers and 13 Jbeta primers. Assay used: immunoSEQ multiplex PCR; TCRdb lists only in-frame clones, some missing. Of approximately 170,000 clones detected, around three quarters appear once; the ten largest clones hold about 2.5%. The sequenced sample consisted of PBMCs. This chain links TRBV28 with TRBJ1-5; no clear D. The TCR originated in a woman between 45 and 65 years old in good health and CMV-seronegative. CDR3 loop: CASREAVSPQHF. The CDR3 coding sequence is TGTGCCAGCAGAGAGGCAGTTAGTCCCCAGCATTTT.